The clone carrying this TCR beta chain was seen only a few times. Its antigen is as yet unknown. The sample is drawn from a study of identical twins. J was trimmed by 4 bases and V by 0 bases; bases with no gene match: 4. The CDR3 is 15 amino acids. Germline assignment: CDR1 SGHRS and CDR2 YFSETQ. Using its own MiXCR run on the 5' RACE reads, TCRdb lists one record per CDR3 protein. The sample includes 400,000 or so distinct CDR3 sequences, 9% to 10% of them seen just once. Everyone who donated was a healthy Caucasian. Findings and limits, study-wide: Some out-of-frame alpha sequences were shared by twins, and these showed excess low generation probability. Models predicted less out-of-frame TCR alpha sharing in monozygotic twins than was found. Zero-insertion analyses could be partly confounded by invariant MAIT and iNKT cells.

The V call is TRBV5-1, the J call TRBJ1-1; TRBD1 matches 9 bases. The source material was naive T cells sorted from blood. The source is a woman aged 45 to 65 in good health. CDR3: CASSLEQGAGTEAFF. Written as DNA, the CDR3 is TGCGCCAGCAGCTTGGAACAGGGGGCAGGCACTGAAGCTTTCTTT.